The 23 T cell receptor beta chains listed next were all sequenced from one sample in a study of blood T cell repertoires in COVID-19. Using immunoSEQ multiplex PCR, the repertoire was profiled, and TCRdb retains in-frame clones only, with some absent. Counted here are some 180,000 clones, 83% occurring once; the ten biggest clones make up under 2.5%. Sequences were obtained from peripheral blood. The origin of the receptors is an elderly woman with acute or convalescent COVID-19.

The rearrangement uses TRBV29-1 and TRBJ2-7; TRBD1 agrees at 7 bases. The CDR3 sequence is 13 residues long. Germline V gene data show CDR1 as SQVTM and CDR2 as ANQGSEA. J lost 8 bases, V lost 3 bases, and 10 bases had no gene match. CDR3: CSVDSVAGGQQYF. CDR3 coding DNA: TGCAGCGTTGATTCCGTGGCAGGGGGTCAGCAGTACTTC.

The chain couples TRBV6-6 to TRBJ1-5; D is perhaps TRBD1 (5 bases). In germline, CDR1 is MNHNY, CDR2 SVGAGI (reference sequence). CDR3 length equals 13 residues. Trimming took off 5 bases at V and 8 bases at J, with 13 bases between the two ends. The DNA for the CDR3 is TGTGCCAGCAGTCGATCGGGGGGAGAGCCCCAGCATTTT. Its translation: CASSRSGGEPQHF.

The genes are TRBV3-1 (or the pseudogene TRBV3-2) and TRBJ2-4; 7 bases align to TRBD2. V gave up 0 bases and J gave up 6 bases; unmatched junction bases: 2. CDR1 is LGHDT and CDR2 is YNNKEL in the germline V gene (reference sequence). The CDR3 contains 14 residues. CDR3 DNA sequence: TGTGCCAGCAGCCAAGATCCTAGCGGAAACATTCAGTACTTC. It translates to CASSQDPSGNIQYF.

The gene calls are TRBV4-1 and TRBJ2-5, with D possibly being TRBD1 (7 bases). V was cut by 1 base and J by 5 bases, with 11 bases left in between. CDR1 MGHRA and CDR2 YSYEKL come from the germline V gene. The CDR3 totals 14 residues. CDR3 protein: CASSQGSGGETQYF. The DNA of the CDR3 is TGCGCCAGCAGCCAAGGCTCAGGGGGGGAGACCCAGTACTTC.

V usage is TRBV28 and J usage is TRBJ1-2; TRBD1 agrees at 8 bases. Germline loops: CDR1 MDHEN, CDR2 SYDVKM. Unmatched junction bases numbered 5, after V lost 6 bases and J lost 2 bases. This CDR3 comprises 14 residues. Here the CDR3 reads CASRTRTGNYGYTF. The CDR3 DNA sequence: TGTGCCAGCAGGACACGGACAGGGAACTATGGCTACACCTTC.

This clone was counted between two and nine times. The J gene is TRBJ1-2, the V gene TRBV19; 9 nucleotides match TRBD1. Germline V gene lookup returns CDR1 LNHDA and CDR2 SQIVND (reference sequence). V shed 6 bases and J 4 bases; nucleotides not matched to a gene: 9. CDR3 length: 15 amino acids. CDR3 coding DNA: TGTGCCAGTAGCCAGGGACAGGGAACGGGCTATGGCTACACCTTC. This gives the protein CASSQGQGTGYGYTF.

The gene calls are TRBV10-3 and TRBJ2-6; 11 bases are shared with TRBD1. CDR3 length: 17 amino acids. Germline assignment: CDR1 ENHRY and CDR2 SYGVKD. Trimming took 7 bases from V and 0 from J; bases not matched to a gene: 5. The CDR3 bases are TGTGCCATCACCGGGACAGGGGGAAACTCTGGGGCCAACGTCCTGACTTTC. Its translation: CAITGTGGNSGANVLTF.

This sequence joins TRBV6-5 and TRBJ1-3, with D possibly TRBD1 on 6 matching bases. V lost 6 bases and J 2 bases, leaving 11 bases between the germline ends. Germline assignment: CDR1 MNHEY and CDR2 SVGAGI. The CDR3 totals 14 residues. The DNA for the CDR3 is TGTGCCAGCAGGGTCGACAGGACTGGAAACACCATATATTTT. Its translation: CASRVDRTGNTIYF.

In DNA, the CDR3 is TGTGCCAGCAGCCCAAGGGGACAGGGCGGGGAAAAACTGTTTTTT. This gives the protein CASSPRGQGGEKLFF. The genes are TRBV6-5 and TRBJ1-4; 9 bases are shared with TRBD1. This CDR3 region has 15 residues. The V and J ends lost 6 bases and 8 bases, in that order; junction bases with no gene match: 10. The germline gives CDR1 MNHEY, CDR2 SVGAGI.

With regard to this clone: Other DNA sequences in this specimen translate into the identical CDR3. J is TRBJ1-3 and V is TRBV5-1, with D hard to call. Trimming removed 0 bases from V and 0 bases from J, with 7 bases in between. The germline V gene encodes CDR1 SGHRS and CDR2 YFSETQ. The CDR3 contains 15 residues. Here the CDR3 DNA reads TGCGCCAGCAGCTTGGTGGGCGACTCTGGAAACACCATATATTTT. Translated: CASSLVGDSGNTIYF. Looking up the rest from reference TRBV5-1 and TRBJ1-3 gives the full variable domain: KAGVTQTPRYLIKTRGQQVTLSCSPISGHRSVSWYQQTPGQGLQFLFEYFSETQRNKGNFPGRFSGRQFSNSRSEMNVSTLELGDSALYLCASSLVGDSGNTIYFGEGSWLTVV.

This rearrangement joins TRBV6-2 or TRBV6-3 to TRBJ2-7, with 9 bases lining up with TRBD2. The V segment lost 5 bases and the J segment 7 bases; nucleotides outside the gene matches: 9. The CDR3 sequence is 14 residues long. CDR1 and CDR2 from the germline V gene are MNHEY and SVGEGT. DNA for the CDR3: TGTGCCAGCAGTCCAGGGGTGCTAGCGGGGGAGCAGTACTTC. Amino acids: CASSPGVLAGEQYF.

The V and J genes are TRBV2 and TRBJ1-6; unclear D gene. Germline loops: CDR1 SNHLY, CDR2 FYNNEI. The CDR3 has 13 residues. V lost 6 bases, J lost 7 bases, and 10 bases lay in between. CDR3 nucleotides: TGTGCCAGCAGGCGGGTCACGAATTCACCCCTCCACTTT. This sequence encodes CASRRVTNSPLHF.

CDR3 loop: CASSLGIWDRENTEAFF. The CDR3 DNA reads TGTGCCAGCAGCTTAGGTATCTGGGACAGAGAGAACACTGAAGCTTTCTTT. This chain connects TRBV7-2 to TRBJ1-1; 7 bases match TRBD1. With V trimmed by 1 base and J by 1 base, 9 bases remained unmatched. Germline V gene sequence: CDR1 SGHTA, CDR2 FQGNSA. The CDR3 has 17 residues.

This clone was counted a single time. The chain recombines TRBV27 with TRBJ1-4, with a possible D match to TRBD1 (5 bases). The germline V gene encodes CDR1 MNHEY and CDR2 SMNVEV (reference sequence). The CDR3 extends over 15 amino acids. V dropped 3 bases and J dropped 7 bases, with 15 bases sitting between them. The CDR3 DNA follows: TGTGCCAGCAGTTTTATTTGGGGGGGGAGTGAAAAACTGTTTTTT. This encodes CASSFIWGGSEKLFF.

This clone was counted a single time. The rearrangement joins TRBV9 to TRBJ2-2, with 7 bases aligning to TRBD2. Germline V gene sequence: CDR1 SGDLS, CDR2 YYNGEE. There are 15 residues in the CDR3. The ends lost 0 bases at V and 11 bases at J; junction bases unmatched: 10. In nucleotides, the CDR3 is TGTGCCAGCAGCGTAGTTCCGGGTCCGGGACTAGAGCTGTTTTTT. Amino acids: CASSVVPGPGLELFF.

The rearrangement uses TRBV10-3 and TRBJ1-4, with D possibly TRBD1 on 5 matching bases. V was shortened by 4 bases and J by 7 bases, with 10 bases between the two germline ends. This CDR3 contains 13 residues. Germline CDR1 is ENHRY and CDR2 is SYGVKD. CDR3 region: CAISGNQGEKLFF. For the CDR3, the DNA is TGTGCCATCAGTGGAAATCAGGGTGAAAAACTGTTTTTT.

The chain is built from TRBV9 and TRBJ1-4; D might be TRBD1 (5 bases). V was clipped by 1 base and J by 7 bases, with 14 bases between them. Germline assignment: CDR1 SGDLS and CDR2 YYNGEE. The CDR3 is 15 amino acids. Here the CDR3 DNA reads TGTGCCAGCAGCGTATCAGGCCAGGGTCTTGAAAAACTGTTTTTT. As protein: CASSVSGQGLEKLFF.

This clone was detected once. V gene TRBV28 combines with J gene TRBJ2-2; D perhaps matches TRBD1 (5 bases). Looked up from germline, CDR1 is MDHEN and CDR2 is SYDVKM. The CDR3 is 15 residues long. Trimming stripped 7 bases from V and 0 bases from J, with 12 bases between. CDR3 nucleotide sequence: TGTGCCAGCACCCCAGGACAAGCGAACACCGGGGAGCTGTTTTTT. This codes for CASTPGQANTGELFF.

The J gene is TRBJ2-2, the V gene TRBV30; 8 bases are a match to TRBD2. There are 13 residues in the CDR3. The germline V gene encodes CDR1 GTSNPN and CDR2 SVGIG (reference sequence). Trimming at V came to 5 bases and at J to 10 bases, leaving 9 bases not matched to a gene. The CDR3 spells CAWAGGGREELFF. CDR3 coding DNA: TGTGCCTGGGCCGGCGGGGGGCGAGAGGAGCTGTTTTTT.

The chain links TRBV24-1 to TRBJ1-2; no reliable D call. This CDR3 region has 14 residues. Germline V gene sequence: CDR1 KGHDR, CDR2 SFDVKD. Trimming took off 2 bases at V and 2 bases at J, with 8 bases between the two ends. In DNA, the CDR3 is TGTGCCACCAGTGATTCGAGGGTAAACTATGGCTACACCTTC. Encoded protein: CATSDSRVNYGYTF.

The chain combines TRBV7-6 with TRBJ2-1, with 8 bases identical to TRBD1. CDR3 length: 14 residues. J gave up 7 bases and V 1 base, and 3 bases lay outside the gene matches. From germline, CDR1 is SGHVS and CDR2 FNYEAQ. The CDR3 coding sequence is TGTGCCAGCAGCTTAGATCGACAGGGGAATGAGCAGTTCTTC. Translating it yields CASSLDRQGNEQFF.

This chain links TRBV5-6 with TRBJ1-5; D is undetermined. Trimming cost V 3 bases and J 7 bases, with 14 bases left between them. CDR3 length: 14 amino acids. Germline lookup yields CDR1 SGHDT and CDR2 YYEEEE. The CDR3 DNA reads TGTGCCAGCAGCTCACAGAGGGCGTGGCAGCCCCAGCATTTT. This gives the protein CASSSQRAWQPQHF.

The count of this clone is one. The chain is built from TRBV14 and TRBJ2-1; D uncertain. Germline V gives CDR1 SGHDN, CDR2 FVKESK. The V end was cut by 1 base, the J end by 0 bases, with 13 bases between. The CDR3 length is 17 residues. The CDR3 spells CASSQAIGGVSYNEQFF. CDR3 coding DNA: TGTGCCAGCAGCCAAGCCATAGGCGGCGTCTCCTACAATGAGCAGTTCTTC. Full variable domain (missing parts from reference TRBV14 and TRBJ2-1): EAGVTQFPSHSVIEKGQTVTLRCDPISGHDNLYWYRRVMGKEIKFLLHFVKESKQDESGMPNNRFLAERTGGTYSTLKVQPAELEDSGVYFCASSQAIGGVSYNEQFFGPGTRLTVL.